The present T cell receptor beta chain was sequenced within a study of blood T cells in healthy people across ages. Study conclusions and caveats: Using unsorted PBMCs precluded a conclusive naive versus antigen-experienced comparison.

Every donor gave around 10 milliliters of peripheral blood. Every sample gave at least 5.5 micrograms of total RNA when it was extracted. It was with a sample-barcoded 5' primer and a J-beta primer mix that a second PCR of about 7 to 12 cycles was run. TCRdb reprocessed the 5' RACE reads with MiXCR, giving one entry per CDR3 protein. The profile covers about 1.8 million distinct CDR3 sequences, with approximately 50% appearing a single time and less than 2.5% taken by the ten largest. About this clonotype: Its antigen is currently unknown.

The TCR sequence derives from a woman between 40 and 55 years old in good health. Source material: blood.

Here the CDR3 reads CASSLRRLGDEKLFF. DNA for the CDR3: TGTGCCAGCAGTTTACGGCGCCTTGGGGACGAAAAACTGTTTTTT. This chain connects TRBV27 to TRBJ1-4; possibly TRBD1 for D (5 bases). V shed 2 bases and J shed 8 bases, with 15 bases lying between them. The germline CDR1 and CDR2 sequences are MNHEY and SMNVEV (reference sequence). This CDR3 spans 15 amino acids.